This TCR beta chain is drawn from a study of blood T cell repertoires in COVID-19. On the study more broadly: The United States, Italy and Spain supplied acute and convalescent COVID-19 samples. T cells, B-cell-depleted T cells, or PBMCs provided the cDNA or gDNA that served as material.

The study recruited people aged about 18 to 90 years across about 25 US areas. How the authors handled the data: Reference gene primer amplification in the assay estimated nucleated cell counts. Here immunoSEQ multiplex PCR was the method, and the copy in TCRdb shows in-frame clones only, minus some. V, J and clone size reflect that table, while D and trimming were determined from the DNA. The table records 310,000 or so clones, nearly 90% of them present only once. CDR1 is LNHDA and CDR2 is SQIVND in the germline V gene (reference sequence). Trimming took 3 bases from V and 5 from J, leaving 16 bases between them. The CDR3 consists of 15 residues.

V is TRBV19 and J is TRBJ1-1, with a possible D match to TRBD1 (6 bases). The sequenced sample was PBMCs or T cells enriched from blood (not recorded which). The clonotype comes from a young woman who had recovered from COVID-19. The CDR3 loop reads CASSIRGGGKTEAFF. CDR3 coding DNA: TGTGCCAGTAGTATTCGGGGGGGCGGTAAAACTGAAGCTTTCTTT.